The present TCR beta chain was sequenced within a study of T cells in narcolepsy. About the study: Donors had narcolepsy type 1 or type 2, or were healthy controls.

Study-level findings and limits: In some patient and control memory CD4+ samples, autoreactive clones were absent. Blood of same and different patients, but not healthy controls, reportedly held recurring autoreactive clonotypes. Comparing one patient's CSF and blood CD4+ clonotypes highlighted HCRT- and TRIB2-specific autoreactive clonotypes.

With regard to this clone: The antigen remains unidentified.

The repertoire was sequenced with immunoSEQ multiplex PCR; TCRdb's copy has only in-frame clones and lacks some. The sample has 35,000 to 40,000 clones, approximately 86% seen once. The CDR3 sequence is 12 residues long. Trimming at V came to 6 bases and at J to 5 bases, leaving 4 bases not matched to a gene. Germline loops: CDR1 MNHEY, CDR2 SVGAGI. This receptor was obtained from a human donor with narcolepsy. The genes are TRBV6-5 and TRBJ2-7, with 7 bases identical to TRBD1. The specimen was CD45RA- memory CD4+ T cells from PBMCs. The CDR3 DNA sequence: TGTGCCAGCAGGACAGGGTGGAACGAGCAGTACTTC. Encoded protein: CASRTGWNEQYF.